The next 5 T cell receptor beta chains were all read from a single sample in a study of CD8+ T cells in alopecia areata. Treatment indicated: oral pan-JAK inhibitor, 5-10 mg twice daily. RNA, once extracted, was reverse transcribed into cDNA for use as the sequencing template. Produced via immunoSEQ multiplex PCR; TCRdb's table is partial and in-frame only. The repertoire holds 170,000 or so clones, with around 50% as singletons. This sample comprised CD8+ T cells sorted from blood, obtained at week 24, from a patient treated with tofacitinib. The receptors shown here come from a human donor with alopecia areata.

The CDR3 DNA reads as TGTGCCAGCAGTGGGGACGATAGCAATCAGCCCCAGCATTTT. Amino acids: CASSGDDSNQPQHF. The V gene is TRBV2, the J gene TRBJ1-5, with D possibly TRBD1 on 5 matching bases. The CDR3 is made up of 14 amino acids. Germline V gene lookup returns CDR1 SNHLY and CDR2 FYNNEI. The V gene lost 4 bases and the J gene lost 0 bases, with 7 bases spanning the gap.

This chain links TRBV13 with TRBJ2-3; the D is unclear. CDR1 is PRHDT and CDR2 is FYEKMQ in the germline V gene (reference sequence). V dropped 1 base and J dropped 0 bases, with 5 bases sitting between them. This CDR3 is 14 amino acids long. Written as DNA, the CDR3 is TGTGCCAGCAGCTTAGAGGCCAGCACAGATACGCAGTATTTT. Amino acid sequence: CASSLEASTDTQYF.

The gene calls are TRBV10-3 and TRBJ2-2; TRBD2 agrees at 8 bases. The CDR3 contains 14 residues. The trim removed 8 bases at V and 3 bases at J, leaving 5 bases unmatched. Germline lookup yields CDR1 ENHRY and CDR2 SYGVKD. The CDR3: CAIEAGVHTGELFF. In DNA form, the CDR3 reads TGTGCCATCGAAGCGGGGGTTCACACCGGGGAGCTGTTTTTT.

This clone has only a few counts. The rearrangement joins TRBV27 to TRBJ1-4, with D uncertain. Germline assignment: CDR1 MNHEY and CDR2 SMNVEV (reference sequence). Trimming removed 1 base from V and 7 bases from J, with 7 bases in between. There are 13 residues in the CDR3. CDR3 sequence reads: CASSLWSSEKLFF. The CDR3 DNA is TGTGCCAGCAGTTTATGGAGTTCTGAAAAACTGTTTTTT.

This sequence joins TRBV29-1 and TRBJ1-2; D remains unclear. From germline, CDR1 is SQVTM and CDR2 ANQGSEA. The CDR3 spans 12 residues. The CDR3 reads CLGVGSDYGYTF. In DNA form, the CDR3 reads TGCCTCGGGGTGGGGAGCGACTATGGCTACACCTTC.